This T cell receptor beta chain was sequenced in a study of cytomegalovirus exposure and HLA in healthy donors. PCR involved 60 Vbeta and 13 Jbeta primers. Produced via immunoSEQ multiplex PCR; TCRdb's table is partial and in-frame only. Of 100,000 to 150,000 clones listed, roughly a tenth were seen once; the top ten hold just over 4.5%. This clone was observed a few times. From germline, CDR1 is MNHNS and CDR2 SASEGT. The ends lost 5 bases at V and 4 bases at J; junction bases unmatched: 7. The CDR3 length is 15 residues. This TCR was sampled from a young woman in good health and CMV-seropositive. The sequenced sample was PBMCs. The rearrangement links TRBV6-1 to TRBJ2-3, with 9 bases that match TRBD2. The CDR3: CASSTSGWGADTQYF. The CDR3, as DNA: TGTGCCAGCAGTACTAGCGGGTGGGGTGCAGATACGCAGTATTTT.